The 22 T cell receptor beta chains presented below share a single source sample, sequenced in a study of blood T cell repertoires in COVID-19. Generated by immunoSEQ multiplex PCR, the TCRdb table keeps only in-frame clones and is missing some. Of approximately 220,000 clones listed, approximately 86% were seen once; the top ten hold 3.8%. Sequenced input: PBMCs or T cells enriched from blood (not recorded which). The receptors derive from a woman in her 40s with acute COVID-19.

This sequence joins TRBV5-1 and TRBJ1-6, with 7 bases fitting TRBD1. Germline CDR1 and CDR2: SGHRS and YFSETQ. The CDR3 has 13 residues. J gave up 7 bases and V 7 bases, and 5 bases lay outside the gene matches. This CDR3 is CASRDRENSPLHF. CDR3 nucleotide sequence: TGCGCCAGCCGGGACAGAGAGAATTCACCCCTCCACTTT.

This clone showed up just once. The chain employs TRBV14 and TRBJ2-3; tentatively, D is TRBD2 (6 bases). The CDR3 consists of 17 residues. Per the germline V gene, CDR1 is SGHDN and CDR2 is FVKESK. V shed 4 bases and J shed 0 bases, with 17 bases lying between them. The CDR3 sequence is CASSPLFAGTSTDTQYF. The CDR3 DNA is TGTGCCAGCAGCCCCCTCTTCGCGGGGACGAGCACAGATACGCAGTATTTT.

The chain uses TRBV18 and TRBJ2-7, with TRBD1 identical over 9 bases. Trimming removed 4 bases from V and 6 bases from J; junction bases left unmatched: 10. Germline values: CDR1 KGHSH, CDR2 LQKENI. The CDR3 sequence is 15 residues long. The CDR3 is CASSLGQGKIGEQYF. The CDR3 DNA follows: TGTGCCAGCTCACTAGGACAGGGGAAGATCGGCGAGCAGTACTTC.

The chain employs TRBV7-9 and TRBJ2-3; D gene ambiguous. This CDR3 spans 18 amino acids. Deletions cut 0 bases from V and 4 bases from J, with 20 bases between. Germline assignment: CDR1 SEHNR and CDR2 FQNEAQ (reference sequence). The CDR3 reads CASSLAVLMGRKADTQYF. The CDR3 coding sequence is TGTGCCAGCAGCTTAGCGGTCCTTATGGGCAGAAAGGCAGATACGCAGTATTTT. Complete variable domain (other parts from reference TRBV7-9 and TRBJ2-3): DTGVSQNPRHKITKRGQNVTFRCDPISEHNRLYWYRQTLGQGPEFLTYFQNEAQLEKSRLLSDRFSAERPKGSFSTLEIQRTEQGDSAMYLCASSLAVLMGRKADTQYFGPGTRLTVL.

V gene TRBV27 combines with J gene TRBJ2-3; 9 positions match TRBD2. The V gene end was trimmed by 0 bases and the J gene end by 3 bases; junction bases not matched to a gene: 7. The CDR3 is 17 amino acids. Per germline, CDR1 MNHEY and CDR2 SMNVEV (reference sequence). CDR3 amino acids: CASSLSWSGRRTDTQYF. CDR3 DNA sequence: TGTGCCAGCAGTTTATCGTGGAGCGGGAGGAGGACAGATACGCAGTATTTT.

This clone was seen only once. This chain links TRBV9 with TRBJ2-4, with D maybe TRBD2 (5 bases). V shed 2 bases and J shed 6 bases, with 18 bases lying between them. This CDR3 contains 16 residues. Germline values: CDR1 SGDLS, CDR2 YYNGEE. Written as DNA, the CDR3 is TGTGCCAGCAGCGTGTCCGGGATGCCCCTCGGAAACATTCAGTACTTC. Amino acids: CASSVSGMPLGNIQYF.

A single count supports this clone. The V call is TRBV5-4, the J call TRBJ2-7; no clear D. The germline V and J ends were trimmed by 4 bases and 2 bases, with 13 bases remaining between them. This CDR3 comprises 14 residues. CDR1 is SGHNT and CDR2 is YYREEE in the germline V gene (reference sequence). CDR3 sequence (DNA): TGTGCCAGCAGCCCAGGATTAACAGCCTACGAGCAGTACTTC. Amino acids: CASSPGLTAYEQYF.

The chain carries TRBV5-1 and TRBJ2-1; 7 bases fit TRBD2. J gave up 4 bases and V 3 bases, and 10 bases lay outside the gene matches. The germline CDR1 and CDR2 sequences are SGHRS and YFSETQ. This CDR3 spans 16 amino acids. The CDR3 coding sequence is TGCGCCAGCAGCTCCCTATCGGGAGCGGGGTACAATGAGCAGTTCTTC. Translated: CASSSLSGAGYNEQFF.

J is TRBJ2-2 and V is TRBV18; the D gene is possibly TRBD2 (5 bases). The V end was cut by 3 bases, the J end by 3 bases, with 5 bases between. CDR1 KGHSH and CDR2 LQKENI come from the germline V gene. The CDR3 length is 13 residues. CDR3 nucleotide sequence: TGTGCCAGCTCACCGGGAGACACCGGGGAGCTGTTTTTT. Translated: CASSPGDTGELFF. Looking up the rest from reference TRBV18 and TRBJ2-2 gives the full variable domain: NAGVMQNPRHLVRRRGQEARLRCSPMKGHSHVYWYRQLPEEGLKFMVYLQKENIIDESGMPKERFSAEFPKEGPSILRIQQVVRGDSAAYFCASSPGDTGELFFGEGSRLTVL.

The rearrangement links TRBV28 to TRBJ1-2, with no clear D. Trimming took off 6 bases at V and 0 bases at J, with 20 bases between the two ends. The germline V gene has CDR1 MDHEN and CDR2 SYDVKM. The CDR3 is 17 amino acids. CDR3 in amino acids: CASRSGSVGASNYGYTF. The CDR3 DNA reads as TGTGCCAGCAGATCCGGATCTGTTGGAGCCTCTAACTATGGCTACACCTTC.

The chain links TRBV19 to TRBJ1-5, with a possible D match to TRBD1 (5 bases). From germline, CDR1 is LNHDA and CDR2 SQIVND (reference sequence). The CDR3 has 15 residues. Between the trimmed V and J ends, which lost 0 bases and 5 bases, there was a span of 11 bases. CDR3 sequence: CASSIDVGDYQPQHF. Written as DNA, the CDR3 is TGTGCCAGTAGTATAGATGTAGGGGACTATCAGCCCCAGCATTTT.

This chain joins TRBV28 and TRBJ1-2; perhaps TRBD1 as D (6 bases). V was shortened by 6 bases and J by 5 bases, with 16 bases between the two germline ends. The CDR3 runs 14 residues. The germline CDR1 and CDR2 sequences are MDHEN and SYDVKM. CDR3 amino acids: CASRSPGGHYGYTF. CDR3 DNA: TGTGCCAGCAGATCGCCCGGGGGGCATTATGGCTACACCTTC.

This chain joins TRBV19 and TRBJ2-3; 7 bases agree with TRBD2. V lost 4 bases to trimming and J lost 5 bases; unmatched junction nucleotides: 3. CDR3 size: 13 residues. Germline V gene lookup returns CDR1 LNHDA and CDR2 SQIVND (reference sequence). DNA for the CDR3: TGTGCCAGTAGTACAGGCGGGGGAGATACGCAGTATTTT. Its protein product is CASSTGGGDTQYF.

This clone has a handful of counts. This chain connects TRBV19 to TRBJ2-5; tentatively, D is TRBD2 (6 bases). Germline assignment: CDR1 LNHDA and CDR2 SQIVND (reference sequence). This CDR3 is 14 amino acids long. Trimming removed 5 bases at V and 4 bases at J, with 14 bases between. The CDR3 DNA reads TGTGCCAGTAGTCCCCGCGGGGTTGGAGAGACCCAGTACTTC. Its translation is CASSPRGVGETQYF.

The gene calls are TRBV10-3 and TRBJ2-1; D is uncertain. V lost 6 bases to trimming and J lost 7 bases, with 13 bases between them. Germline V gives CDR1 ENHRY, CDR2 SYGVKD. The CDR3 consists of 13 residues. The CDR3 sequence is CAIRSPVWNEQFF. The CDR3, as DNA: TGTGCCATCAGAAGCCCTGTTTGGAATGAGCAGTTCTTC.

For the CDR3, the DNA is TGTGCCAGCAGCAGAATAGGGGGAGATACGCAGTATTTT. This gives the protein CASSRIGGDTQYF. The chain combines TRBV6-5 with TRBJ2-3; possibly TRBD1 for D (6 bases). Germline V gene data show CDR1 as MNHEY and CDR2 as SVGAGI. This CDR3 is built from 13 residues. Trimming took 6 bases from V and 5 from J, leaving 12 bases between them.

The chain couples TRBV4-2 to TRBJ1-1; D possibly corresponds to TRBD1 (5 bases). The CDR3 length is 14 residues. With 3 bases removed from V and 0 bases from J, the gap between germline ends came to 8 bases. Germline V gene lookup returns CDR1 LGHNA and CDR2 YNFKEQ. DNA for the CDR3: TGTGCCAGCAGCCAGTCGACAGTGAACACTGAAGCTTTCTTT. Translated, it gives CASSQSTVNTEAFF.

The DNA for the CDR3 is TGTGCCAGTAGTCGTTCGGACAGGGGGCGCATCTATGGCTACACCTTC. This gives the protein CASSRSDRGRIYGYTF. This chain links TRBV19 with TRBJ1-2; 11 bases line up with TRBD1. This CDR3 is 16 amino acids long. The trim removed 5 bases at V and 4 bases at J, leaving 9 bases unmatched. Germline V gene lookup returns CDR1 LNHDA and CDR2 SQIVND (reference sequence).

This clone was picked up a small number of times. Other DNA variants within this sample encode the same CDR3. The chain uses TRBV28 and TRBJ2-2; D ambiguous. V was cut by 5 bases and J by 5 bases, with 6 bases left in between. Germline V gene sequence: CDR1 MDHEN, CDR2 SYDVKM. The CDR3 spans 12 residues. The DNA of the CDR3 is TGTGCCAGCAGTCTACTGACCGGGGAGCTGTTTTTT. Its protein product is CASSLLTGELFF.

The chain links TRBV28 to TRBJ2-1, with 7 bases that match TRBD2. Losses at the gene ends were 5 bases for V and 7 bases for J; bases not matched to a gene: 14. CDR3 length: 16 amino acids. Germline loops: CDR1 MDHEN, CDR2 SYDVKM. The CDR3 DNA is TGTGCCAGCAGTCCCTCCCCCGGCGGGAGTGAGAATGAGCAGTTCTTC. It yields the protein CASSPSPGGSENEQFF.

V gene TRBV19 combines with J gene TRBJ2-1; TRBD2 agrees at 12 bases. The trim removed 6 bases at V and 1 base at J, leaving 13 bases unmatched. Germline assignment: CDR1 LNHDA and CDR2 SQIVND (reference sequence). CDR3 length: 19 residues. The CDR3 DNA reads TGTGCCAGTAGCGAGGGACTAGCGGGTGGGTTTGGGTCCTACAATGAGCAGTTCTTC. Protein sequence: CASSEGLAGGFGSYNEQFF.

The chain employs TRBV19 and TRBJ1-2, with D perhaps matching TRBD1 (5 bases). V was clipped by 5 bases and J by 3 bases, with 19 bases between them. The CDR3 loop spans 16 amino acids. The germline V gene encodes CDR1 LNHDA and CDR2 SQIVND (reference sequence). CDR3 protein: CASSGGLGRGYYGYTF. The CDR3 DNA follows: TGTGCCAGTAGTGGGGGATTAGGGAGGGGATACTATGGCTACACCTTC. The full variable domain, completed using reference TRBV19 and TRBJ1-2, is DGGITQSPKYLFRKEGQNVTLSCEQNLNHDAMYWYRQDPGQGLRLIYYSQIVNDFQKGDIAEGYSVSREKKESFPLTVTSAQKNPTAFYLCASSGGLGRGYYGYTFGSGTRLTVV.